This is a list of T cell receptor beta chains from one sample in a study of brain T cells in children with intractable seizures. Libraries were prepared by immunoSEQ multiplex PCR; TCRdb keeps only in-frame clonotypes and omits some of them. The sample yields 5,000 or so clones, about 91% seen once. This sample comprised resected brain tissue, obtained at surgery. The source of these receptors is a boy younger than two with focal cortical dysplasia and intractable seizures. Both conserved end residues are part of each CDR3. Each record gives: D gene, V gene, J gene, clone size, CDR3 DNA, CDR3 protein. D genes are given only for firm matches. Expanded clones get a size class; other rows say once, few or many, or leave the size out.

>.|TRBV20-1|TRBJ2-7|.
TGCAGTGCTAGTGGGCCTAGGCCCTACTACGAGCAGTACTTC
CSASGPRPYYEQYF
>TRBD1|TRBV6-5|TRBJ2-7|.
TGTGCCAGCAGTAGGACAGGTACCTACGAGCAGTACTTC
CASSRTGTYEQYF
>TRBD2|TRBV27|TRBJ2-3|few
TGTGCCAGCAGTTCCATCGGACTAGCGGGAGGGCTTTATAGAGATACGCAGTATTTT
CASSSIGLAGGLYRDTQYF
>.|TRBV2|TRBJ2-5|once
TGTGCCAGCAGGGGACCGGGATTGGGTAAAGAGACCCAGTACTTC
CASRGPGLGKETQYF
>.|TRBV19|TRBJ1-2|once
TGTGCCAGTAGACCGACAGCTAGGGTGGCTAACTATGGCTACACCTTC
CASRPTARVANYGYTF
>.|TRBV5-4|TRBJ2-5|.
TGTGCCAGCAGCTTGAGTCAGCTGGGCCAAGAGACCCAGTACTTC
CASSLSQLGQETQYF
>TRBD1|TRBV11-2|TRBJ2-7|.
TGTGCCAGCAGCTTAAGGTCCCCGGGACAGGGGCCCTACGAGCAGTACTTC
CASSLRSPGQGPYEQYF
>TRBD1|TRBV27|TRBJ1-5|.
TGTGCCAGCAGTTCCGGTTTAGGGGGCGATCAGCCCCAGCATTTT
CASSSGLGGDQPQHF
>.|TRBV7-8|TRBJ2-3|.
TGTGCCAGCAGCTTAGCGCGGGCAGATACGCAGTATTTT
CASSLARADTQYF
>.|TRBV27|TRBJ1-5|.
TGTGCCAGCAGTTTAAGGGAAGGACAGCCCCAGCATTTT
CASSLREGQPQHF
>TRBD1|TRBV18|TRBJ2-3|.
TGTGCCAGCTCACCGGACAGGGGGATGTCAGATACGCAGTATTTT
CASSPDRGMSDTQYF
>.|TRBV9|TRBJ2-5|.
TGTGCCAGCAGCGTAGGATGGGATGAGAGGACCCAGTACTTC
CASSVGWDERTQYF
>TRBD1|TRBV7-3|TRBJ2-2|.
TGTGCCAGCAGCTGGACAGGGAACACCGGGGAGCTGTTTTTT
CASSWTGNTGELFF
>TRBD2|TRBV3-1/TRBV3-2|TRBJ2-1|.
TGTGCCAGCAGCCAAGATAAGGGGCGGGGGTACAATGAGCAGTTCTTC
CASSQDKGRGYNEQFF
>TRBD1|TRBV7-9|TRBJ2-1|.
TGTGCCAGCAGCCTAGGTGGGGACAGGGGCAATGAGCAGTTCTTC
CASSLGGDRGNEQFF
>.|TRBV15|TRBJ2-7|.
TGTGCCACCAGCAGCTTAAATTGGGGGGTCTACGAGCAGTACTTC
CATSSLNWGVYEQYF
>.|TRBV20-1|TRBJ1-4|once
TGCAGTGCTAGAGAGGATGAAAAACTGTTTTTT
CSAREDEKLFF
>.|TRBV20-1|TRBJ2-5|.
TGCAGTGCTAGCCACCAAGAGACCCAGTACTTC
CSASHQETQYF
>.|TRBV6-2/TRBV6-3|TRBJ2-7|.
TGTGCCAGCAGTTACTCGTCATCCTACGAGCAGTACTTC
CASSYSSSYEQYF
>.|TRBV19|TRBJ1-6|once
TGTGCCAGTAGTATGGGCCGACATTCACCCCTCCACTTT
CASSMGRHSPLHF
>TRBD2|TRBV12-3/TRBV12-4|TRBJ2-3|.
TGTGCCAGCAGTCGGACTAGTTTCGCGCAGTATTTT
CASSRTSFAQYF
>TRBD2|TRBV15|TRBJ2-5|.
TGTGCCACCAGCAGAAAACTAGCGCGAGAGACCCAGTACTTC
CATSRKLARETQYF
>.|TRBV15|TRBJ2-6|.
TGTGCCACCAGCAGAGCAGGGGCCGGGGCCAACGTCCTGACTTTC
CATSRAGAGANVLTF
>.|TRBV20-1|TRBJ2-3|.
TGCAGTGCTAGTGTGGTAATCACAGATACGCAGTATTTT
CSASVVITDTQYF
>TRBD1|TRBV11-3|TRBJ2-3|.
TGTGCCAGCAGCTTAGGATATCCCACAGGGGCAGATACGCAGTATTTT
CASSLGYPTGADTQYF
>TRBD2|TRBV3-1/TRBV3-2|TRBJ2-1|.
TGTGCCAGCAGCGCTAGCGGGAGCTCCTACAATGAGCAGTTCTTC
CASSASGSSYNEQFF
>.|TRBV27|TRBJ1-2|.
TGTGCCACCCGGTCTTACTATGGCTACACCTTC
CATRSYYGYTF
>TRBD2|TRBV4-1|TRBJ2-2|.
TGCGCCAGCAGGTTGGGGGGGGAGACCGGGGAGCTGTTTTTT
CASRLGGETGELFF
>TRBD2|TRBV28|TRBJ2-3|.
TGTGCCAGCAGCCTTGAGCGGGAAACAGATACGCAGTATTTT
CASSLERETDTQYF
>.|TRBV7-8|TRBJ2-1|.
TGTGCCAGCAGCCCTAAGGTGTGGTTCAATGAGCAGTTCTTC
CASSPKVWFNEQFF
>.|TRBV2|TRBJ1-2|.
TGTGCCAGCAGTGATCGCGGCGGACACCAAAACTATGGCTACACCTTC
CASSDRGGHQNYGYTF
>.|TRBV3-1/TRBV3-2|TRBJ2-2|few
TGTGCCAGCAGCCAAGTTGGGCGAAATACCGGGGAGCTGTTTTTT
CASSQVGRNTGELFF
>.|TRBV7-9|TRBJ1-4|.
TGTGCCAGCAGCTTCCCTAATGAAAAACTGTTTTTT
CASSFPNEKLFF
>.|TRBV19|TRBJ1-2|.
TGTGCCAGTAGTATATTGGGAGGAAATGGCTACACCTTC
CASSILGGNGYTF
>.|TRBV27|TRBJ2-3|.
TGTGCCAGCAGTTTATCGGGGCTACCGGGCACAGATACGCAGTATTTT
CASSLSGLPGTDTQYF
>TRBD1|TRBV11-3|TRBJ2-3|once
TGTGCCAGCAGCTTAACCAGGGGGACAGATACGCAGTATTTT
CASSLTRGTDTQYF
>TRBD1|TRBV7-9|TRBJ2-1|.
TGTGCCAGCAGCACCGGGACAGACAATGAGCAGTTCTTC
CASSTGTDNEQFF
>.|TRBV9|TRBJ2-6|once
TGTGCCAGCAGCTTCCACAGGAACTCTGGGGCCAACGTCCTGACTTTC
CASSFHRNSGANVLTF
>TRBD2|TRBV9|TRBJ2-7|.
TGTGCCAGCAGCCCAGGGACTAGCGACTACGAGCAGTACTTC
CASSPGTSDYEQYF
>.|TRBV2|TRBJ1-6|.
TGTGCCAGCATAAGGGACTATCTTAATTCACCCCTCCACTTT
CASIRDYLNSPLHF
>.|TRBV3-1/TRBV3-2|TRBJ1-1|.
TGTGCCAGCAGCCCCAGGGCCGCGACCACTGAAGCTTTCTTT
CASSPRAATTEAFF
>.|TRBV2|TRBJ1-1|.
TGTGCCAGCAGTGAAATGGGAAGTAGGGCGATGAACACTGAAGCTTTCTTT
CASSEMGSRAMNTEAFF
>.|TRBV5-4|TRBJ1-4|.
TGTGCCAGCAGCGGCCGGGGAACTAATGAAAAACTGTTTTTT
CASSGRGTNEKLFF
>.|TRBV19|TRBJ2-1|once
TGTGCCAGTAGTATAGGCAGGGGCAATGAGCAGTTCTTC
CASSIGRGNEQFF